The clone carrying this T cell receptor (beta chain) was detected a few times. The antigen remains undetermined. This CDR3 comprises 16 residues. V lost 3 bases, J lost 2 bases, and 9 bases stayed unmatched. Germline V gene sequence: CDR1 LNHDA, CDR2 SQIVND (reference sequence). This sample was taken from a study of T cells in Graves' hyperthyroidism and ophthalmopathy. Study results and limitations: Prediction of ophthalmopathy progression came a median 6.5 months pre-onset. Also found in blood were most expanded thyroid clonotypes above 0.001.

Absent ophthalmopathy progression within 18 months defined stable Graves' hyperthyroidism. For the diagnoses, clinical symptoms, serum thyroxine and TRAb, thyroid ultrasound and orbital computed tomography were used. TCR beta CDR3 region amplification was performed from RNA transcripts. TCR CDR3 regions were first amplified by RT-PCR with HTBI primers. In TCRdb, the multiplex PCR reads were re-called with MiXCR into one record per CDR3 protein. The table shows approximately 400,000 distinct CDR3 sequences, with about 15% occurring only once. The sequenced sample consisted of blood. The sequence was obtained from a woman under 30 with Graves' hyperthyroidism. The chain links TRBV19 to TRBJ1-2, with 7 bases aligning to TRBD1. The CDR3 loop is CASSMPGTERNYGYTF. CDR3 nucleotides: TGTGCCAGTAGTATGCCGGGGACAGAACGAAACTATGGCTACACCTTC.